The 21 T cell receptor beta chains presented below share a single source sample, sequenced in a study of blood T cell repertoires in COVID-19. Data came from immunoSEQ multiplex PCR; TCRdb stores just in-frame clones and leaves some out. The sample contains 100,000 to 130,000 clones, over 60% of which appear only once. The material sequenced was peripheral blood. These receptors were collected from a man between 65 and 85 years old with acute or convalescent COVID-19.

This clone showed up just once. Possible read error: a much larger clone is one base away. The rearrangement links TRBV7-6 to TRBJ1-1; no reliable D call. Trimming stripped 1 base from V and 1 base from J, with 4 bases between. The CDR3 totals 13 residues. The germline V gene has CDR1 SGHVS and CDR2 FNYEAQ. CDR3 sequence (DNA): TGTGCCAGCAGCTTAGGAGAGAACACTGAAGCTTTCTTT. This encodes CASSLGENTEAFF.

The rearrangement links TRBV5-1 to TRBJ1-2; D is unresolved. Trimming removed 0 bases from V and 4 bases from J, with 7 bases in between. The germline V gene encodes CDR1 SGHRS and CDR2 YFSETQ. There are 13 residues in the CDR3. The CDR3 DNA reads TGCGCCAGCAGCTTGGGGCAGGTCTATGGCTACACCTTC. As protein: CASSLGQVYGYTF.

The chain has TRBV5-4 and TRBJ1-1; D is perhaps TRBD1 (6 bases). V was clipped by 4 bases and J by 4 bases, with 14 bases between them. CDR1 and CDR2 from the germline V gene are SGHNT and YYREEE (reference sequence). The CDR3 totals 14 residues. CDR3 nucleotides: TGTGCCAGCAGCACCGGACAGAGGCCCACTGAAGCTTTCTTT. Amino acid sequence: CASSTGQRPTEAFF. The full variable domain, with the rest looked up from reference TRBV5-4 and TRBJ1-1, is ETGVTQSPTHLIKTRGQQVTLRCSSQSGHNTVSWYQQALGQGPQFIFQYYREEENGRGNFPPRFSGLQFPNYSSELNVNALELDDSALYLCASSTGQRPTEAFFGQGTRLTVV.

The chain recombines TRBV7-8 with TRBJ2-7; weak D call: TRBD1 (6 bases). CDR1 and CDR2 from the germline V gene are SGHVS and FQNEAQ. Trimming left V 5 bases short and J 6 bases short, with 23 bases between. The CDR3 is 16 residues long. The CDR3 nucleotides are TGTGCCAGCAGCAACAACCCGGGACACAACGCTCTCGAGCAGTACTTC. This codes for CASSNNPGHNALEQYF.

The rearrangement uses TRBV5-4 and TRBJ1-6; D gene ambiguous. Germline-derived CDR1 and CDR2 are SGHNT and YYREEE (reference sequence). Trimming pared 0 bases from V and 6 bases from J, leaving 13 bases between. The length of the CDR3 is 16 residues. CDR3 sequence reads: CASSLATGRANSPLHF. CDR3 bases: TGTGCCAGCAGCTTGGCCACCGGGCGGGCTAATTCACCCCTCCACTTT. Looking up the rest from reference TRBV5-4 and TRBJ1-6 gives the full variable domain: ETGVTQSPTHLIKTRGQQVTLRCSSQSGHNTVSWYQQALGQGPQFIFQYYREEENGRGNFPPRFSGLQFPNYSSELNVNALELDDSALYLCASSLATGRANSPLHFGNGTRLTVT.

V is TRBV5-5 and J is TRBJ1-1, with 10 bases matching TRBD1. Germline-derived CDR1 and CDR2 are SGHKS and YYEKEE (reference sequence). CDR3 length equals 15 residues. The V gene end was trimmed by 0 bases and the J gene end by 5 bases; junction bases not matched to a gene: 4. The CDR3 nucleotides read TGTGCCAGCAGCTTGGCGACAGGGGGCTTAACTGAAGCTTTCTTT. It codes for CASSLATGGLTEAFF.

This chain joins TRBV11-2 and TRBJ2-7, with D possibly TRBD1 on 5 matching bases. V was pared by 5 bases and J by 5 bases, with 13 bases between. Germline V gene lookup returns CDR1 SGHAT and CDR2 FQNNGV. This CDR3 has 13 amino acids. CDR3 DNA: TGTGCCAGCAGCCCGCTTAGGGGTAACGAGCAGTACTTC. Protein sequence: CASSPLRGNEQYF.

This chain links TRBV7-8 with TRBJ2-5; 9 nucleotides line up with TRBD1. Trimming took 4 bases from V and 4 from J; bases not matched to a gene: 4. This CDR3 contains 14 residues. Germline V gene lookup returns CDR1 SGHVS and CDR2 FQNEAQ. CDR3 amino acids: CASSSGTGRETQYF. In DNA form, the CDR3 reads TGTGCCAGCAGCTCAGGGACAGGGAGAGAGACCCAGTACTTC.

This clone was seen just once. The chain joins TRBV2 to TRBJ1-1, with TRBD1 matching over 7 bases. The germline CDR1 and CDR2 sequences are SNHLY and FYNNEI. J was trimmed by 1 base and V by 9 bases; bases with no gene match: 14. The CDR3 has 16 residues. CDR3 DNA sequence: TGTGCCAGTTTCCGGGACAGCAGAATTACGAACACTGAAGCTTTCTTT. Encoded protein: CASFRDSRITNTEAFF.

This chain connects TRBV18 to TRBJ1-6; the D gene is possibly TRBD1 (6 bases). V was cut by 5 bases and J by 10 bases, with 12 bases left in between. The CDR3 spans 13 residues. Germline CDR1 is KGHSH and CDR2 is LQKENI. CDR3 in DNA: TGTGCCAGCTCAAGCGCAGGGGCCTCACCCCTCCACTTT. This encodes CASSSAGASPLHF.

J is TRBJ2-7 and V is TRBV20-1, with D tentatively TRBD2 (5 bases). The germline V gene has CDR1 DFQATT and CDR2 SNEGSKA (reference sequence). The V end lost 3 bases, the J end lost 6 bases, and 15 bases lay between the germline ends. The length of the CDR3 is 13 residues. The CDR3 nucleotides read TGCAGTGCTAGTTTCCCGTCCCGGGGCGAGCAGTACTTC. Translated, it gives CSASFPSRGEQYF.

The chain combines TRBV2 with TRBJ1-4; D possibly corresponds to TRBD1 (5 bases). Germline CDR1 and CDR2: SNHLY and FYNNEI. V dropped 5 bases and J dropped 7 bases, with 17 bases sitting between them. The CDR3 runs 15 residues. This CDR3 is CASSWDSPGGEKLFF. The CDR3 DNA reads TGTGCCAGCAGTTGGGACTCCCCGGGAGGTGAAAAACTGTTTTTT.

This clone was counted many times. This chain connects TRBV3-1 (or the pseudogene TRBV3-2) to TRBJ1-2; 9 bases map to TRBD1. The germline CDR1 and CDR2 sequences are LGHDT and YNNKEL (reference sequence). The CDR3 extends over 15 amino acids. The V and J ends lost 1 base and 7 bases, in that order; junction bases with no gene match: 7. This chain's CDR3 is CASSQGGTGQLGYTF. CDR3 bases: TGTGCCAGCAGCCAAGGGGGGACAGGGCAGCTTGGCTACACCTTC.

The chain uses TRBV6-6 and TRBJ2-2, with TRBD2 as a possible D gene (6 bases). Per germline, CDR1 MNHNY and CDR2 SVGAGI (reference sequence). There are 15 residues in the CDR3. V shed 5 bases and J shed 2 bases, with 12 bases lying between them. CDR3 protein: CASSPGDFNTGELFF. The CDR3 nucleotides are TGTGCCAGCAGTCCCGGGGACTTTAACACCGGGGAGCTGTTTTTT.

J is TRBJ2-3 and V is TRBV11-1; the D gene is possibly TRBD2 (6 bases). The CDR3 extends over 16 amino acids. V was shortened by 1 base and J by 1 base, with 12 bases between the two germline ends. In germline, CDR1 is SGHAT, CDR2 FQDESV (reference sequence). CDR3 nucleotides: TGTGCCAGCAGCTTAGAGTGGACTACGGGCACAGATACGCAGTATTTT. Its protein is CASSLEWTTGTDTQYF.

The V and J genes are TRBV7-2 and TRBJ1-4; D is uncertain. Trimming took 5 bases from V and 4 from J, leaving 14 bases between them. CDR1 SGHTA and CDR2 FQGNSA come from the germline V gene. The CDR3 extends over 15 amino acids. CDR3 coding DNA: TGTGCCAGCAGCGCGCCCCGTTCCTATAATGAAAAACTGTTTTTT. Amino acid sequence: CASSAPRSYNEKLFF.

The chain carries TRBV7-2 and TRBJ1-2; 8 bases map to TRBD1. Trimming cost V 4 bases and J 4 bases; bases outside gene matches: 8. This CDR3 contains 15 residues. The germline V gene has CDR1 SGHTA and CDR2 FQGNSA. The CDR3 coding sequence is TGTGCCAGCAGCTCCGGCACTACAGGGGGCTATGGCTACACCTTC. Protein: CASSSGTTGGYGYTF. Using reference TRBV7-2 and TRBJ1-2 for the parts outside the CDR3, the full variable domain is GAGVSQSPSNKVTEKGKDVELRCDPISGHTALYWYRQSLGQGLEFLIYFQGNSAPDKSGLPSDRFSAERTGGSVSTLTIQRTQQEDSAVYLCASSSGTTGGYGYTFGSGTRLTVV.

The V call is TRBV19, the J call TRBJ2-5, with D tentatively TRBD1 (6 bases). The CDR3 runs to 12 residues. Germline V gives CDR1 LNHDA, CDR2 SQIVND (reference sequence). V gave up 10 bases and J gave up 5 bases, with 14 bases separating them. CDR3 nucleotide sequence: TGTGCCACCCGCGAGGGGGACGAGACCCAGTACTTC. Encoded protein: CATREGDETQYF.

The chain combines TRBV18 with TRBJ1-4; 7 bases are a match to TRBD1. Trimming cost V 3 bases and J 5 bases; bases outside gene matches: 3. The germline CDR1 and CDR2 sequences are KGHSH and LQKENI. The CDR3 covers 14 residues. The DNA for the CDR3 is TGTGCCAGCTCACCCGGACAGGCGAATGAAAAACTGTTTTTT. Its protein is CASSPGQANEKLFF.

V and J are TRBV6-5 and TRBJ2-2, with TRBD1 as a possible D gene (5 bases). V lost 0 bases and J 3 bases, leaving 8 bases between the germline ends. This CDR3 is built from 15 residues. Germline V lookup: CDR1 MNHEY, CDR2 SVGAGI. Here the CDR3 reads CASSYSQGDTGELFF. CDR3 nucleotide sequence: TGTGCCAGCAGTTACTCCCAGGGCGACACCGGGGAGCTGTTTTTT.

The V gene is TRBV11-3, the J gene TRBJ2-4; D possibly corresponds to TRBD2 (6 bases). Trimming pared 4 bases from V and 8 bases from J, leaving 12 bases between. The CDR3 covers 13 residues. Looked up from germline, CDR1 is SGHNT and CDR2 is YENEEA. DNA for the CDR3: TGTGCCAGCAGCTCCGGCGGCGGGGACATTCAGTACTTC. Protein sequence: CASSSGGGDIQYF.